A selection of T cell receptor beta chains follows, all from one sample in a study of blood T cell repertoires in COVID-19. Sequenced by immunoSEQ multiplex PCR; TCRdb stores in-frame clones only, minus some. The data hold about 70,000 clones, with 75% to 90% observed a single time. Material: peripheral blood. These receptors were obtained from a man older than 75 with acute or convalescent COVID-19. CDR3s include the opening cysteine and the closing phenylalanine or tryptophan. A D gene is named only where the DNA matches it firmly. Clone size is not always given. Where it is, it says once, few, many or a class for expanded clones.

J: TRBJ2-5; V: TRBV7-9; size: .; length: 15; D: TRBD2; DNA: TGTGCCAGCAGCGCTCAGGCGGGGGGCCTAGAGACCCAGTACTTC; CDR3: CASSAQAGGLETQYF
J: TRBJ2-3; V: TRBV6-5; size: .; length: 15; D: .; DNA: TGTGCCAGCAGTTATGCTGGGCAGATCACAGATACGCAGTATTTT; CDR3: CASSYAGQITDTQYF
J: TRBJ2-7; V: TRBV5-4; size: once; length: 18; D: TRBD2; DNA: TGTGCCAGCAGTCCCGCCCCTAGCGGGGGGCCAGATGCCTACGAGCAGTACTTC; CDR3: CASSPAPSGGPDAYEQYF
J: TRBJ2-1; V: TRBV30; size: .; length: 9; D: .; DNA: TGTGCCTGGAGGGCTGAGCAGTTCTTC; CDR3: CAWRAEQFF
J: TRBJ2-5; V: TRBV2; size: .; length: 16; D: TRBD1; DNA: TGTGCCAGCAGTGAATGGGAAGGGGGCCCCCAAGAGACCCAGTACTTC; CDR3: CASSEWEGGPQETQYF
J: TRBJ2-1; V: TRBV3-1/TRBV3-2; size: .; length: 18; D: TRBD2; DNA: TGTGCCAGCAGCAATGGGACTAGCGGGAGAGGTAGCAGGAATGAGCAGTTCTTC; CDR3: CASSNGTSGRGSRNEQFF
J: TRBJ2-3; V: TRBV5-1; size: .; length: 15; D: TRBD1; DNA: TGCGCCAGCAGCTTGGGACAGGGGAACATGGATACGCAGTATTTT; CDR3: CASSLGQGNMDTQYF
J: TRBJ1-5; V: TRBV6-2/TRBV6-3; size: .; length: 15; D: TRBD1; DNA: TGTGCCAGCAGTCTCCATCGACAGGGGGCTGGGCCCCAGCATTTT; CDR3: CASSLHRQGAGPQHF
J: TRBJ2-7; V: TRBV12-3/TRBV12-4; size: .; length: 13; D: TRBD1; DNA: TGTGCCAGCAGCAGGGACAGGGCGAACGAGCAGTACTTC; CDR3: CASSRDRANEQYF
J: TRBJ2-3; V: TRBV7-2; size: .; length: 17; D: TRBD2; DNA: TGTGCCAGCAGCTTAAGGATAGCGGGAAAACCTACAGATACGCAGTATTTT; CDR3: CASSLRIAGKPTDTQYF
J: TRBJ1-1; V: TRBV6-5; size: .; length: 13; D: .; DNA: TGTGCCAGCGGAAGGGGGATCAGCACTGAAGCTTTCTTT; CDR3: CASGRGISTEAFF
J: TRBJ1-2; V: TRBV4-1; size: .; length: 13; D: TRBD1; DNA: TGCGCCAGCAGCCCGCGGACAGGGTATGGCTACACCTTC; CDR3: CASSPRTGYGYTF
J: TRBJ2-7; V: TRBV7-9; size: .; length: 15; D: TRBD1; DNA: TGTGCCAGCAGCTTACACGGGACAGGGGGCCACGAGCAGTACTTC; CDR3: CASSLHGTGGHEQYF